Listed below are T cell receptor beta chains from one sample, sequenced in a study of blood T cell repertoires in COVID-19. The protocol was immunoSEQ multiplex PCR, while the TCRdb copy is restricted to in-frame clones and leaves out a portion. The top ten clones hold less than 5.5% of a sample with hundreds of thousands of clones, around 84% of them seen once. The sample comprised PBMCs or T cells enriched from blood (not recorded which). The receptor set was obtained from a man aged 35 to 55 who had been exposed to COVID-19. Both conserved end residues are trimmed from each CDR3. Each record gives: J gene, clone size, V gene, CDR3 length, CDR3 protein. Some rows have no size entry. The others give once, few or many, or a class for an expanded clone.

>TRBJ2-6|.|TRBV29-1|13
SVAPPGSGANVLT
>TRBJ2-1|few|TRBV5-4|13
ASSLREWAYNEQF
>TRBJ2-7|.|TRBV7-7|13
ASSLVPGQYYEQY
>TRBJ2-5|.|TRBV14|11
ASLLAGVGVQY
>TRBJ2-1|once|TRBV18|13
ASSPPGQGSWEQF
>TRBJ1-1|.|TRBV5-1|12
ASSWGVENTEAF
>TRBJ1-1|.|TRBV7-9|10
ASSFRSAKAF
>TRBJ2-5|.|TRBV19|12
ASSIMEAGGTQY
>TRBJ2-7|.|TRBV5-4|12
ASRPGQGAGEQY
>TRBJ1-1|.|TRBV10-3|11
AARTDSNTEAF
>TRBJ2-7|.|TRBV7-9|15
ASSPGLAGGFSYEQY
>TRBJ2-5|.|TRBV14|16
ASSQDRFGAGVREGQY
>TRBJ2-1|.|TRBV7-9|15
ASSLARGLAAYNEQF
>TRBJ2-7|.|TRBV5-1|13
ASSPGTSGLDEQY